This T cell receptor (beta chain) was identified during a study of cytomegalovirus exposure and HLA in healthy donors. Study-wide points: Analyses of presence/absence relied on an assumption of roughly uniform sequencing depth across donors. Common viral pathogens (according to a later analysis) appeared linked to several of the most significant clusters. Cytomegalovirus association was listed for roughly 160 TCR beta chains. The availability of immune exposure information extended only to CMV serostatus.

As regards this clone: Its specificity is not known.

J gave up 8 bases and V 5 bases, and 9 bases lay outside the gene matches. In germline, CDR1 is SQVTM, CDR2 ANQGSEA. The CDR3 is made up of 14 amino acids. Use of 60 Vbeta and 13 Jbeta primers characterized the PCR. Sequenced by immunoSEQ multiplex PCR; TCRdb stores in-frame clones only, minus some. Its listing shows tens of thousands of clones. The sequencing sample was made of PBMCs. This chain joins TRBV29-1 and TRBJ2-1; 10 bases line up with TRBD1. The clonotype originates from a man aged 45-65 years in good health and CMV-seropositive. Here the CDR3 reads CSVPGQGNWDEQFF. The CDR3 nucleotides are TGCAGCGTTCCGGGACAGGGGAATTGGGATGAGCAGTTCTTC.